This TCR beta chain appears in the sequencing data of a study of cytomegalovirus exposure and HLA in healthy donors. Study details: The roughly 110 validation repertoires matched the approximately 670 first-cohort repertoires in platform, a later analysis reported.

Findings and limits, study-wide: Cytomegalovirus-associated TCR beta chains were listed, numbering 150 to 200.

V was clipped by 4 bases and J by 4 bases, with 18 bases between them. This CDR3 contains 15 residues. Germline loops: CDR1 GTSNPN, CDR2 SVGIG (reference sequence). The assay was immunoSEQ multiplex PCR, and TCRdb's table has in-frame clones only and misses some. The sample shows 90,000 to 150,000 clones, roughly 88% of them seen only once. Regarding this clone: Its antigen is currently unknown.

The sequenced sample was PBMCs. This chain uses TRBV30 with TRBJ2-3; D is possibly TRBD2 (7 bases). The sequence was obtained from a man in his late teens or twenties in good health and CMV-seronegative. The CDR3 protein is CAWTRGGGQSDTQYF. The CDR3 DNA is TGTGCCTGGACCAGAGGGGGGGGGCAGTCAGATACGCAGTATTTT.